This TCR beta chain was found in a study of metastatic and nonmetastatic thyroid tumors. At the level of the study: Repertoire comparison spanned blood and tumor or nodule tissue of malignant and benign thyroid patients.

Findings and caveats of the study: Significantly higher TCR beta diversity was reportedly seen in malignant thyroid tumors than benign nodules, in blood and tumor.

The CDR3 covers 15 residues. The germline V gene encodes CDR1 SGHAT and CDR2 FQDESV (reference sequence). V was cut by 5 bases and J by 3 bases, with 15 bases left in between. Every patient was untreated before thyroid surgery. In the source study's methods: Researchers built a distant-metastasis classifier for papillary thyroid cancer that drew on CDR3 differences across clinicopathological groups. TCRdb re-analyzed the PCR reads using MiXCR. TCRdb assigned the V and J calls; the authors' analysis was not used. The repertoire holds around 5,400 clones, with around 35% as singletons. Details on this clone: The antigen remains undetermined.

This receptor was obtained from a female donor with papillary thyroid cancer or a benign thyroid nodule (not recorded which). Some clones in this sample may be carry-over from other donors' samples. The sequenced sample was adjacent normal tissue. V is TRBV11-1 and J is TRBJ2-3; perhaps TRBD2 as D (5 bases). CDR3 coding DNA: TGTGCCAGCAGCCCGCTGGGAGTGAATACAGATACGCAGTATTTT. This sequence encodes CASSPLGVNTDTQYF. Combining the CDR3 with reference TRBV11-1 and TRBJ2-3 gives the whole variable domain EAEVAQSPRYKITEKSQAVAFWCDPISGHATLYWYRQILGQGPELLVQFQDESVVDDSQLPKDRFSAERLKGVDSTLKIQPAELGDSAMYLCASSPLGVNTDTQYFGPGTRLTVL.